The entry below gives a single T cell receptor beta chain sequence along with its context. A 5'RACE template-switching step, the method used to make TCR cDNA, added a universal primer site and UMIs. Via MiXCR, TCRdb re-called the 5' RACE reads, giving one row per CDR3 protein. The sample carries 35,000 to 55,000 distinct CDR3 sequences, just under 6.5% recorded once. The data stem from a study of T cells after yellow fever vaccination. On the study more broadly: Sorting by CD3, CD45RA, CCR7 and CD95 gave EM, EMRA, CM and Tscm subsets.

Germline V lookup: CDR1 SGHTA, CDR2 FQGNSA. After removal of 5 bases from V and 10 bases from J, the junction contained 8 bases not matched to a gene. The CDR3 sequence is 14 residues long. Study observations and caveats: Post-booster repertoires again held most primary-vaccination clones (about 96% CD4, 88% CD8). A weaker but faster secondary response was observed, peaking on day 5 versus 15.

J is TRBJ2-5 and V is TRBV7-2; TRBD2 matches at 12 bases. The sequence was collected from a man aged 30-40 years who received the YFV17D yellow fever vaccine. The input for sequencing was PBMCs, either bulk or a sorted T-cell subset (CD4+, CD8+, memory, or dextramer-sorted; not recorded which), taken 45 days after the yellow fever booster vaccination. The CDR3 DNA follows: TGTGCCAGCAGCGCTAGCGGGAGGGCCGGTGGCCAGTACTTC. Amino acids: CASSASGRAGGQYF.